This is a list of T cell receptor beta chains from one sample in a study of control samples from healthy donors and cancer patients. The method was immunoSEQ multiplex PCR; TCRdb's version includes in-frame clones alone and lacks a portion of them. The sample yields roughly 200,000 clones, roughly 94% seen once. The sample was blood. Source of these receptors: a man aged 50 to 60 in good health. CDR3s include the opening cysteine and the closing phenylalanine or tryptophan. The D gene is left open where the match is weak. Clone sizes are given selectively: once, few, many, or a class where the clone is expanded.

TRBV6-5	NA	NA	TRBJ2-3	CASSYVGRDADTQYF	TGTGCCAGCAGTTACGTGGGAAGGGATGCAGATACGCAGTATTTT
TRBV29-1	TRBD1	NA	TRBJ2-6	CSVPGTGGAGANVLTF	TGCAGCGTCCCCGGGACAGGGGGCGCTGGGGCCAACGTCCTGACTTTC
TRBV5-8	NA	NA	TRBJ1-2	CASSPPGTRGGNTF	TGTGCCAGCAGCCCACCCGGGACACGCGGTGGTAACACCTTC
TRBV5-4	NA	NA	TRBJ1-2	CAISKDSGYTF	TGTGCCATCTCCAAGGACAGCGGCTACACCTTC
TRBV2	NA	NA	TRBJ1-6	CASSVGGVGLADNSPLHF	TGTGCCAGCAGTGTTGGGGGAGTGGGGCTCGCCGATAATTCACCCCTCCACTTT
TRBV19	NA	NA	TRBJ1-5	CASSIEQGGKPQHF	TGTGCCAGTAGTATAGAACAGGGAGGGAAGCCCCAGCATTTT
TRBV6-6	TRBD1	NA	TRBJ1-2	CASSYPGQGASGGYTF	TGTGCCAGCAGTTATCCGGGACAGGGGGCTTCGGGTGGCTACACCTTC
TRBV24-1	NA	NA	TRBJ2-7	CATSDGNSYEQYF	TGTGCCACCAGTGACGGAAACTCCTACGAGCAGTACTTC
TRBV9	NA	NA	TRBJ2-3	CASGTDTQYF	TGTGCCAGCGGGACAGATACGCAGTATTTT
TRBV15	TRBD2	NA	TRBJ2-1	CATSARGAGGNEQFF	TGTGCCACCAGTGCTCGTGGAGCGGGGGGGAATGAGCAGTTCTTC
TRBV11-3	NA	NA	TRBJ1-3	CASSQGGNTIYF	TGTGCCAGCAGCCAAGGGGGAAACACCATATATTTT
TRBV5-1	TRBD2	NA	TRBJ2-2	CASSRGIAGDTGELFF	TGCGCCAGCAGCCGGGGGATAGCGGGGGATACCGGGGAGCTGTTTTTT
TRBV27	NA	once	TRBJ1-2	CASSLVAGPFYGYTF	TGTGCCAGCAGTTTGGTGGCAGGGCCCTTCTATGGCTACACCTTC
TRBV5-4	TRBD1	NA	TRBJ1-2	CASSLDRGLYGYTF	TGTGCCAGCAGCCTTGACAGGGGGCTGTATGGCTACACCTTC
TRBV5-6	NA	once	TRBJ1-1	CASTPDIGNTEAFF	TGTGCCAGCACCCCGGATATCGGGAACACTGAAGCTTTCTTT
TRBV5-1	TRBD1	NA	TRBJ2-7	CASSSPGTGNEQYF	TGCGCCAGCAGCTCCCCCGGGACAGGGAACGAGCAGTACTTC
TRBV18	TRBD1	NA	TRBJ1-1	CASSLGTGETEAFF	TGTGCCAGCTCACTAGGGACAGGGGAGACTGAAGCTTTCTTT
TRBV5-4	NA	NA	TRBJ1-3	CASSLESQGNTIYF	TGTGCCAGCAGCCTAGAAAGTCAGGGAAACACCATATATTTT
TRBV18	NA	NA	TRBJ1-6	CASSPPSSPNSPLHF	TGTGCCAGCTCACCACCGTCGTCTCCCAATTCACCCCTCCACTTT